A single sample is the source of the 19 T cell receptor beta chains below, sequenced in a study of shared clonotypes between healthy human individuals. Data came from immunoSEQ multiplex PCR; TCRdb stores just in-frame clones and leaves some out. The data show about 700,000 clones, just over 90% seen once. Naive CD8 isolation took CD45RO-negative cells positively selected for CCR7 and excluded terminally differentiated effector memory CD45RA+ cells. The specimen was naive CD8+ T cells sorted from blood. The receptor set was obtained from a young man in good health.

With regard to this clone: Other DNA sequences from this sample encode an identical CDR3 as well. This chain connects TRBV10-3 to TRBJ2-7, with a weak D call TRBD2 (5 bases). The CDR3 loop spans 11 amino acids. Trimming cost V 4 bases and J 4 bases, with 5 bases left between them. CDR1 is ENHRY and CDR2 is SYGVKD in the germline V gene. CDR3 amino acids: CAISGGYEQYF. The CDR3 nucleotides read TGTGCCATCAGTGGAGGGTACGAGCAGTACTTC.

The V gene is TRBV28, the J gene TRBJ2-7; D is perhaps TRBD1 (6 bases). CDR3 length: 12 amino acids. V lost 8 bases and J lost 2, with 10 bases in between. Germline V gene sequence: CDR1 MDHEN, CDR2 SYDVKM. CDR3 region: CASGTLTYEQYF. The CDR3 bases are TGTGCCAGCGGGACACTAACCTACGAGCAGTACTTC. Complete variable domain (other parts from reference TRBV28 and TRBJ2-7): DVKVTQSSRYLVKRTGEKVFLECVQDMDHENMFWYRQDPGLGLRLIYFSYDVKMKEKGDIPEGYSVSREKKERFSLILESASTNQTSMYLCASGTLTYEQYFGPGTRLTVT.

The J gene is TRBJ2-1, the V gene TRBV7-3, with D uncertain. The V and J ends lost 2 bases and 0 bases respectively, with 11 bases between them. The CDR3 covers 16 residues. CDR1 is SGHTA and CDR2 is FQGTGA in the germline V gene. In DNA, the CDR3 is TGTGCCAGCAGCTTATCTCACAGTAGCTCCTACAATGAGCAGTTCTTC. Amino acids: CASSLSHSSSYNEQFF.

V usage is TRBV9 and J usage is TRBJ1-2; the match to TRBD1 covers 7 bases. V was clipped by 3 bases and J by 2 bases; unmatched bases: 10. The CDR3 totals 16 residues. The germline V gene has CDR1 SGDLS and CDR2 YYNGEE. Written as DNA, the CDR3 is TGTGCCAGCAGCGCAGGATCGACAGGGACCAACTATGGCTACACCTTC. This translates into CASSAGSTGTNYGYTF.

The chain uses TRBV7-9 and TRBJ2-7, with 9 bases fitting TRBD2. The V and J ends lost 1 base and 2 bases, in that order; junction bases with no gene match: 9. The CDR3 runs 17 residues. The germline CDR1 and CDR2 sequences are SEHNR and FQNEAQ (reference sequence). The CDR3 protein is CASSLDTSGRSTYEQYF. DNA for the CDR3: TGTGCCAGCAGCTTAGATACTAGCGGGCGAAGCACCTACGAGCAGTACTTC.

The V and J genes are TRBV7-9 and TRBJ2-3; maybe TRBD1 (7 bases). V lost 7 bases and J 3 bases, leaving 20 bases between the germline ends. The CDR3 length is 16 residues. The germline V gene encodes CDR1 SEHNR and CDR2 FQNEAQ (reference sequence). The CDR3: CASTRGARGETDTQYF. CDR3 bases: TGTGCCAGCACACGTGGGGCCAGGGGGGAGACAGATACGCAGTATTTT.

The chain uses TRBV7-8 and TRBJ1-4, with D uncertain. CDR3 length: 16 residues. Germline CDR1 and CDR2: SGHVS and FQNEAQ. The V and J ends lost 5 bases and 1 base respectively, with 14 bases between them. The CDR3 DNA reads TGTGCCAGCAGCCCCACCTACGGATTAACTAATGAAAAACTGTTTTTT. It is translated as CASSPTYGLTNEKLFF.

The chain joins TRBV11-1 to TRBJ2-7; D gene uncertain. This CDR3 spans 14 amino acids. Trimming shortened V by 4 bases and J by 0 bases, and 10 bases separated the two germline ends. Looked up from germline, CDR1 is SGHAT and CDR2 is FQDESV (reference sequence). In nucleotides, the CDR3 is TGTGCCAGCAGCTCACCCGTGGACTCCTACGAGCAGTACTTC. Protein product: CASSSPVDSYEQYF.

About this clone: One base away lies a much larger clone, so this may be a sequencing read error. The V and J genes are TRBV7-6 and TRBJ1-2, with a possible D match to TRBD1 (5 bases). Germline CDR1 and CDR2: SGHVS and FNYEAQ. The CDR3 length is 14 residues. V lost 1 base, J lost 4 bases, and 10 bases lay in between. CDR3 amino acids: CASSLGDVAYGYTF. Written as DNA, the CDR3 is TGTGCCAGCAGCTTAGGGGACGTGGCCTATGGCTACACCTTC. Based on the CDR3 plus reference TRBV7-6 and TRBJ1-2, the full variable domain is GAGVSQSPRYKVTKRGQDVALRCDPISGHVSLYWYRQALGQGPEFLTYFNYEAQQDKSGLPNDRFSAERPEGSISTLTIQRTEQRDSAMYRCASSLGDVAYGYTFGSGTRLTVV.

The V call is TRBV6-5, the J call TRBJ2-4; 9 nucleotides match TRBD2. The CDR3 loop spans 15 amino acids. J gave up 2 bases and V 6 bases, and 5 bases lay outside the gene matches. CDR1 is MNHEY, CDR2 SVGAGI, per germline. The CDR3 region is CASRDGLASKNIQYF. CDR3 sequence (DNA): TGTGCCAGCAGAGACGGACTAGCGTCCAAAAACATTCAGTACTTC.

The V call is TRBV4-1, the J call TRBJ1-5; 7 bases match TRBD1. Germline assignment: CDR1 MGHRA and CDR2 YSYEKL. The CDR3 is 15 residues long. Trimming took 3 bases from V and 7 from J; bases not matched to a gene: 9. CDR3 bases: TGCGCCAGCAGCCAGGGACAGACTCAGCAGCAGCCCCAGCATTTT. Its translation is CASSQGQTQQQPQHF.

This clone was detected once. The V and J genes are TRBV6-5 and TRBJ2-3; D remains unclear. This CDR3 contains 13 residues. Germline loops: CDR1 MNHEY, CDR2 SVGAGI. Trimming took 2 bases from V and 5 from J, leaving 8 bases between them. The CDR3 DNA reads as TGTGCCAGCAGTTACGGGTTGGGAGATACGCAGTATTTT. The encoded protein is CASSYGLGDTQYF.

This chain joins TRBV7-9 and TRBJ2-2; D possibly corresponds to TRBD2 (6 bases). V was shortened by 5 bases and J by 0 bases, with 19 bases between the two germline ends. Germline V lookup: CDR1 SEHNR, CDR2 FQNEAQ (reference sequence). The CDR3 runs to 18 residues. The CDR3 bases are TGTGCCAGCAGCCCCAGCCCCGGATTAGCGGCGAACACCGGGGAGCTGTTTTTT. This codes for CASSPSPGLAANTGELFF.

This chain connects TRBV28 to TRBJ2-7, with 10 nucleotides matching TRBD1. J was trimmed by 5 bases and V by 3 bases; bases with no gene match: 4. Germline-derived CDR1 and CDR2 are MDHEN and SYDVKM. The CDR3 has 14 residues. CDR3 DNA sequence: TGTGCCAGCAGTTTTGACAGGGGGCGGAACGAGCAGTACTTC. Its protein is CASSFDRGRNEQYF. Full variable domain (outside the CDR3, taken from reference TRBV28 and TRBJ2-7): DVKVTQSSRYLVKRTGEKVFLECVQDMDHENMFWYRQDPGLGLRLIYFSYDVKMKEKGDIPEGYSVSREKKERFSLILESASTNQTSMYLCASSFDRGRNEQYFGPGTRLTVT.

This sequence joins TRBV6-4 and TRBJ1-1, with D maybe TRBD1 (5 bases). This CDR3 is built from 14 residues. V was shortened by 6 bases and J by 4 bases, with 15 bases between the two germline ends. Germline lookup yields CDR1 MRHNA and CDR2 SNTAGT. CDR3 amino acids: CASREAGSSTEAFF. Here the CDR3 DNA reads TGTGCCAGCAGAGAAGCAGGGTCGAGCACTGAAGCTTTCTTT.

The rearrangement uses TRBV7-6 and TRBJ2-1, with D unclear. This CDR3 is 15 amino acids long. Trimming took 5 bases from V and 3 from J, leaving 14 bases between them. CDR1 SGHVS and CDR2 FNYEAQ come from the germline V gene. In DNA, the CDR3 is TGTGCCAGCAGCGATCGTAGGAATCTCTACAATGAGCAGTTCTTC. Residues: CASSDRRNLYNEQFF. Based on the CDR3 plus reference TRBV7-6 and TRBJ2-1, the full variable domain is GAGVSQSPRYKVTKRGQDVALRCDPISGHVSLYWYRQALGQGPEFLTYFNYEAQQDKSGLPNDRFSAERPEGSISTLTIQRTEQRDSAMYRCASSDRRNLYNEQFFGPGTRLTVL.

The CDR3 spells CASSLVTRDGTYEQYF. CDR3 sequence (DNA): TGTGCCAGCAGCTTAGTCACCCGGGACGGAACCTACGAGCAGTACTTC. The chain is built from TRBV7-6 and TRBJ2-7, with D possibly being TRBD1 or TRBD2 (5 bases each). The V gene's germline CDR1 is SGHVS and CDR2 FNYEAQ. The V and J ends lost 1 base and 2 bases respectively, with 15 bases between them. The length of the CDR3 is 16 residues.

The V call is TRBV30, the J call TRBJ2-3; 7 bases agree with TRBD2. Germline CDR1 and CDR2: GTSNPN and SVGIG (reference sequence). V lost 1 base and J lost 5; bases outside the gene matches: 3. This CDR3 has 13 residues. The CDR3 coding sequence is TGTGCCTGGAGTGACGGGAGGATAGATACGCAGTATTTT. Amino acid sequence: CAWSDGRIDTQYF.

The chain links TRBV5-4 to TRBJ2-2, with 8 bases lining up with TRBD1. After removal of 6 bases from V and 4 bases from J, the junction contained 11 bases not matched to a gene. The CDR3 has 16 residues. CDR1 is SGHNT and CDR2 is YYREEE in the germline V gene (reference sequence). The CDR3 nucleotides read TGTGCCAGCACCCTAGGGGGGACAGGTAGCACCGGGGAGCTGTTTTTT. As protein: CASTLGGTGSTGELFF. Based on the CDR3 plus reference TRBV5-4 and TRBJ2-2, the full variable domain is ETGVTQSPTHLIKTRGQQVTLRCSSQSGHNTVSWYQQALGQGPQFIFQYYREEENGRGNFPPRFSGLQFPNYSSELNVNALELDDSALYLCASTLGGTGSTGELFFGEGSRLTVL.